The clone carrying this T cell receptor (beta chain) has just one count. Deletions cut 2 bases from V and 11 bases from J, with 6 bases between. Per the germline V gene, CDR1 is MNHNS and CDR2 is SASEGT. The CDR3 length is 11 residues. Authors' methods: Scientists estimated how many nucleated cells there were by amplifying reference gene primers. The repertoire was sequenced with immunoSEQ multiplex PCR; TCRdb's copy has only in-frame clones and lacks some. V and J calls and clone size are those listed in that table; D and trimming were worked out from the DNA. The profile covers fewer than 200,000 clones, with around 90% appearing a single time and about a fifth taken by the ten largest. The data are from a study of blood T cell repertoires in COVID-19. Across the whole study: Sites across the United States, Italy and Spain contributed samples from acute and convalescent COVID-19. T cells, B-cell-depleted T cells, or PBMCs supplied cDNA or gDNA.

This TCR was sampled from a man in his fifties or sixties with active or convalescent COVID-19. This sequence joins TRBV6-1 and TRBJ1-4; D not resolved. Sequencing used peripheral blood. CDR3 amino acids: CASSENSKLFF. The CDR3 DNA follows: TGTGCCAGCAGTGAAAACAGCAAACTGTTTTTT.